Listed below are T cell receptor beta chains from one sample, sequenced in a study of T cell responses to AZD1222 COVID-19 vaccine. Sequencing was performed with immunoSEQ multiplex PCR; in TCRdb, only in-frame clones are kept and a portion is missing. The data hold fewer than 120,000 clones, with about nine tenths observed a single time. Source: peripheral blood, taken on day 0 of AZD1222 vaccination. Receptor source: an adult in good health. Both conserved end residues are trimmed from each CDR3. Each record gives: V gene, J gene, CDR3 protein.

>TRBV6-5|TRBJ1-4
ASSLHKATNEKLF
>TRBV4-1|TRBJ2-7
ASRRPGQGNEQY
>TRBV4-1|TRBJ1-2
ASSRFPPGQGLDGYT
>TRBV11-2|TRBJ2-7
ASSPQTYEQY
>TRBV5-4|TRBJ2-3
ASSLAVAAASDTQY
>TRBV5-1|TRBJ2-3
ASSVKPDTQY
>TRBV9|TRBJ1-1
ASSAGVNPKSEAF
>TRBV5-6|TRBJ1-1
ASSLSYQFGAF
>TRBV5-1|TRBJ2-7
ASSSGVTYEQY
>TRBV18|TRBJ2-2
ASSRGTGYYGELF
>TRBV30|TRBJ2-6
AWSGGASGANVLT
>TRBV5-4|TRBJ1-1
ASSVDRGNTEAF
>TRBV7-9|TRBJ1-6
ASSPSGNIYNSPLH
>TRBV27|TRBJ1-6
ASSLSLAGTGSPLH
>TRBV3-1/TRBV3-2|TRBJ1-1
ASSLDSRMNTEAF
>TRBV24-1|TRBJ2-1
ATSDSPTGSVRNEQF
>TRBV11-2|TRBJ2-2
ASSLDGRGAVAGELF
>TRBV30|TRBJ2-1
AWSGVSGEYWTNEQF
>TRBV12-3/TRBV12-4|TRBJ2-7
ASRRQSYEQY
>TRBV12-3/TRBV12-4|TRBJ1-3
ASRSGNTIY
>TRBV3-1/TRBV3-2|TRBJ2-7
ASSQGPFGNEQY
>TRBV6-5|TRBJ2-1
ASSMTDNEQF
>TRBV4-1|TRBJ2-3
ASSQVTGTGGSSDTQY
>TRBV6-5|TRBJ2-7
ASSYSPGHTAYEQY
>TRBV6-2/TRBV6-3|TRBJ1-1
ASSYGQTTEAF
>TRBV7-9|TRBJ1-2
ASSLGPPGQGVMGYGYT
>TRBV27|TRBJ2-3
ASSLLHLSTDTQY
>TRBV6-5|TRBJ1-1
ASSYEGRRKNTEAF
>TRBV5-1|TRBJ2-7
ASSIRTSGTYEQY
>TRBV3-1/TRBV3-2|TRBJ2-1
ASSQSYNEQF
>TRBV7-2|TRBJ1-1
ASSLGGTGGSAF
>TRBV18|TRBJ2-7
ASSGTESSYEQY
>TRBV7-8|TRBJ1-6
ASSPRDRGRRSPLH
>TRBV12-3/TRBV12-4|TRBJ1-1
ASSILGRTEAF
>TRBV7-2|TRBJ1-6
ASSTPGQLNSPLH
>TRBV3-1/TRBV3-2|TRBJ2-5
ASSQPGFQETQY
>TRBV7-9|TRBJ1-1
ASSSTRAENTEAF
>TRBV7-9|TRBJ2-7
ASSLSGTRSYEQY
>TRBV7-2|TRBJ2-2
ASSLGVRQGLTGELF
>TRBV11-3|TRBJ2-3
ASSLDRSGRQDTQY
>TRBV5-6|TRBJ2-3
ASIYGTRDTDTQY
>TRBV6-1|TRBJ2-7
ASSEVGVYEQY
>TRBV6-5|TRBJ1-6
ASRDRVGSPLH
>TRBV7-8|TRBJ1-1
ASSLVQKAF
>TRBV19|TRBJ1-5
ASSIEGTAGGYSNQPQH
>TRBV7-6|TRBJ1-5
ASSQQGANQPQH
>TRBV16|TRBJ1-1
ASSEGGLLNTEAF
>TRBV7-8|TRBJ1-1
ASSSRHDTEAF
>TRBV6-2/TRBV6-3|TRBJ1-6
ASSDGGINSPLH
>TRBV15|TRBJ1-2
ATSRGQQSNYGYT
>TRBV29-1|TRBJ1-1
SVTLRGGTEAF
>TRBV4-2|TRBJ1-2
ASSRLQGLAGYT
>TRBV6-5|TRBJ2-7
ASSPGQGTYEQY
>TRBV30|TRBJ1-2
AWSVQGKGGYT
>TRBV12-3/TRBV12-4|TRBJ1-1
ASRIHESLEAF
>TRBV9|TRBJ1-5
ASSVGETELNQPQH
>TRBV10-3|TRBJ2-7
ATKLGVDDEQY